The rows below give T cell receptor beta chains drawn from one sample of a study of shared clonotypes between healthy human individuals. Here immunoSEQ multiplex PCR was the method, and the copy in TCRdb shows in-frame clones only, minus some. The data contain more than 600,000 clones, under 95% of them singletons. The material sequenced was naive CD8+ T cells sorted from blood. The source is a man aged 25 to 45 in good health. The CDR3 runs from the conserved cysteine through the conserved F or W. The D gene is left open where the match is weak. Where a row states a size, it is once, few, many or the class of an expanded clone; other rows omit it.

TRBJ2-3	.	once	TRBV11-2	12	TGTGCCAGCAGCTTGGACCCAGATACGCAGTATTTT	CASSLDPDTQYF
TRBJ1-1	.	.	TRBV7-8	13	TGTGCCAGCAGCTTAGGGGCGAACACTGAAGCTTTCTTT	CASSLGANTEAFF
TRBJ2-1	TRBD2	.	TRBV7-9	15	TGTGCCAGCAGCTTAGTGGCGGGAGGGCTGAATGAGCAGTTCTTC	CASSLVAGGLNEQFF
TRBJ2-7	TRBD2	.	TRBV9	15	TGTGCCAGCAGCCCCAGGCTAGCGGGAAGATACGAGCAGTACTTC	CASSPRLAGRYEQYF
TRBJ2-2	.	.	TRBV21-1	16	TGTGCCAGCAGAGCAGGGACTAGCGGGATCGCCGGGGAGCTGTTTTTT	CASRAGTSGIAGELFF
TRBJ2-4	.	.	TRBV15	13	TGTGCCACCAGCAGAGATGCTCAAAACATTCAGTACTTC	CATSRDAQNIQYF
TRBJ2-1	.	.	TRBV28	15	TGTGCCAGCAGTTTTCGGAGGGACTTCACAAATGAGCAGTTCTTC	CASSFRRDFTNEQFF
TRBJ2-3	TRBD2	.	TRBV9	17	TGTGCCAGCAGCCACCCAAGGTACGGGCGGGAGCTTGATACGCAGTATTTT	CASSHPRYGRELDTQYF
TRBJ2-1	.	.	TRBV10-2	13	TGCGCCAGCAGTGAGGGACTATACAATGAGCAGTTCTTC	CASSEGLYNEQFF
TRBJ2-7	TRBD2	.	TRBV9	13	TGTGCCAGCAGCCCCGACCTAGCGGGAGTCCCGTACTTC	CASSPDLAGVPYF
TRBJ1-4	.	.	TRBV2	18	TGTGCCAGCAGGGGAGAGAGGAGTCGGTATTCTACTAATGAAAAACTGTTTTTT	CASRGERSRYSTNEKLFF
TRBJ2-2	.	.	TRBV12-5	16	TGTGCTAGTGGTCCCCGGGCAGGGGGGGACACCGGGGAGCTGTTTTTT	CASGPRAGGDTGELFF
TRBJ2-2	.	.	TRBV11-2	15	TGTGCCAGCAGCTTATTGGGCGGTAACACCGGGGAGCTGTTTTTT	CASSLLGGNTGELFF
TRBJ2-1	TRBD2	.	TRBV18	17	TGTGCCAGCTCACCAAGGACTAGCGGGAGTTCCTACAATGAGCAGTTCTTC	CASSPRTSGSSYNEQFF
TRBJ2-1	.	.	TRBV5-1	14	TGCGCCAGCGCAGGGGACTCTTCCTACAATGAGCAGTTCTTC	CASAGDSSYNEQFF
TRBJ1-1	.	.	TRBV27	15	TGTGCCAGCAGTTTCATAGGCGGACCGAACACTGAAGCTTTCTTT	CASSFIGGPNTEAFF
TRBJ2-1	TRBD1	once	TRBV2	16	TGTGCCAGCATGCTCTCCGGGACAGGGAATTTGAATGAGCAGTTCTTC	CASMLSGTGNLNEQFF
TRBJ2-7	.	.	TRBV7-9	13	TGTGCCAGCAGCCCTACGGGCCCTGGGGAGCAGTACTTC	CASSPTGPGEQYF
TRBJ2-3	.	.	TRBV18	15	TGTGCCAGCTCACCACCGGCGGGGAGCACAGATACGCAGTATTTT	CASSPPAGSTDTQYF
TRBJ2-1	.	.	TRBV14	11	TGTGCCAGCAGCCAAGGGGTCGAGCAGTTCTTC	CASSQGVEQFF
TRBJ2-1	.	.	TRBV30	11	TGTGCCTGGAGTGTACTCGGTGAGCAGTTCTTC	CAWSVLGEQFF
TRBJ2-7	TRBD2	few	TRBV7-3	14	TGTGCCAGCAGTGTGGGGACTAGCGGGTACGAGCAGTACTTC	CASSVGTSGYEQYF
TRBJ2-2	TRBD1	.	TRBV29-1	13	TGCAGCGGGAGACAGGGGGACACCGGGGAGCTGTTTTTT	CSGRQGDTGELFF
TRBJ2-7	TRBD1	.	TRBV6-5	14	TGTGCCAGCAGTCCGACGGGACAGAGCTACGAGCAGTACTTC	CASSPTGQSYEQYF
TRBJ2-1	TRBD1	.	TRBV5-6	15	TGTGCCAGCAGCTTCGGGACAGGGGGCAAGAATGAGCAGTTCTTC	CASSFGTGGKNEQFF
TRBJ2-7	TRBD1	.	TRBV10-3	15	TGTGCCATCAGTGAGGGTGAGACAGGGATCTACGAGCAGTACTTC	CAISEGETGIYEQYF
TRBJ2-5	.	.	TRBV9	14	TGTGCCAGCAGCCCCGTAAGCATCCAAGAGACCCAGTACTTC	CASSPVSIQETQYF
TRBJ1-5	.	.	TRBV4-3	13	TGCGCCAGCAGCCAAGATGGAGGCGTTACCCAGCATTTT	CASSQDGGVTQHF
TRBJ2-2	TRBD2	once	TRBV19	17	TGTGCCAGTAGTACCTGGGTAGCGGGAGTGCACACCGGGGAGCTGTTTTTT	CASSTWVAGVHTGELFF
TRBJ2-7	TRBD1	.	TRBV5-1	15	TGCGCCAGCAGCTTAACAGGGGGGCCCTCCTACGAGCAGTACTTC	CASSLTGGPSYEQYF
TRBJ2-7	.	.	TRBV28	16	TGTGCCAGCCTTTGGGGCCCGGACTTTCCGTCCTACGAGCAGTACTTC	CASLWGPDFPSYEQYF
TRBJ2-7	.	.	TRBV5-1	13	TGCGCCAGCAGCTTTTCCCTCACCTACGAGCAGTACTTC	CASSFSLTYEQYF
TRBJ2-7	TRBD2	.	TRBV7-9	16	TGTGCCAGCAGCGCGACAACGGGACTAGCGGGGCGCGAGCAGTACTTC	CASSATTGLAGREQYF
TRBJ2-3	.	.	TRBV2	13	TGTGCCAGCAGTGAAGGGGCCCCAGATACGCAGTATTTT	CASSEGAPDTQYF
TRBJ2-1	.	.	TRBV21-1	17	TGTGCCAGCAGCAAAGCGCCGGACAGGGCCGGAAACAATGAGCAGTTCTTC	CASSKAPDRAGNNEQFF
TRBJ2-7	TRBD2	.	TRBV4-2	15	TGTGCCAGCAGCCCTGGGACTAGCGGCCGGGACGAGCAGTACTTC	CASSPGTSGRDEQYF
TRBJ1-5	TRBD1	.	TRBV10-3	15	TGTGCCATCAGTGAGTCGGGGCAGGGGGTCCAGCCCCAGCATTTT	CAISESGQGVQPQHF
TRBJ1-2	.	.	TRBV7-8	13	TGTGCCAGCACCGGGGCCAGACTCTATGGCTACACCTTC	CASTGARLYGYTF
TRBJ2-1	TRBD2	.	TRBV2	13	TGTGCCAGCAGGGGCAGCGGGAGCGATGAGCAGTTCTTC	CASRGSGSDEQFF
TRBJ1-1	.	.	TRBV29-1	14	TGCAGCGTTCGAGCAGGGGTGGAAAACACTGAAGCTTTCTTT	CSVRAGVENTEAFF
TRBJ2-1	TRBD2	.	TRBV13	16	TGTGCCAGCAGCTTAGGGGGACTAGCGGGAGGGGACAAGCAGTTCTTC	CASSLGGLAGGDKQFF
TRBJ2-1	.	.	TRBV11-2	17	TGTGCCAGCAGCTTATTACCGGGCCTGGGGTCCTACAATGAGCAGTTCTTC	CASSLLPGLGSYNEQFF
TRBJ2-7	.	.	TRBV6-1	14	TGTGCCAGCAGTGAATATCGAGGGACCTACGAGCAGTACTTC	CASSEYRGTYEQYF
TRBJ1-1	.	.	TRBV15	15	TGTGCCACCAGCAGATCTAAGGAAAGGAGGACTGAAGCTTTCTTT	CATSRSKERRTEAFF
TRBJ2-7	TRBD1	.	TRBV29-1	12	TGCAGCGTTCGGGACAGCTCCTACGAGCAGTACTTC	CSVRDSSYEQYF
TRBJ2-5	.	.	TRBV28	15	TGTGCCAGCAGTTTTGGGCAGATCCGTCAAGAGACCCAGTACTTC	CASSFGQIRQETQYF
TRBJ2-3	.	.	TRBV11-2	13	TGTGCCAGCAGCCGAGGTGGCACAGATACGCAGTATTTT	CASSRGGTDTQYF